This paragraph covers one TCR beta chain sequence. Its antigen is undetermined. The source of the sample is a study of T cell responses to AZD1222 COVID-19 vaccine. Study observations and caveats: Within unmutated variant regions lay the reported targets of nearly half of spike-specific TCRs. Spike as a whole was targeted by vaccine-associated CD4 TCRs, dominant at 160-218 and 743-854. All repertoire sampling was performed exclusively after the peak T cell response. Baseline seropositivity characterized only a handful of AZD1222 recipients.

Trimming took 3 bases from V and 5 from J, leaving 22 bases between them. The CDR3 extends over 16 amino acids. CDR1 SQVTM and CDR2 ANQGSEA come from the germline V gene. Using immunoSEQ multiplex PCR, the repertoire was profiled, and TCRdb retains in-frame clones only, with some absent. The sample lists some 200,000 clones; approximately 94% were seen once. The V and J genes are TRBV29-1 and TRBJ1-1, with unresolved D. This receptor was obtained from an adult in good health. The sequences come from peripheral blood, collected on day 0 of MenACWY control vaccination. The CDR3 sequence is CSVDPRRVGRETEAFF. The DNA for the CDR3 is TGCAGCGTTGATCCGCGGCGGGTGGGGAGAGAAACTGAAGCTTTCTTT.